This T cell receptor beta chain stems from a study of cytomegalovirus exposure and HLA in healthy donors. General observations from the study: While the bulk of TCR sequences proved rare, some public TCRs turned up in many donors. The authors confirmed in vitro that a few CMV-associated chains were specific for CMV antigens. A highly shared variant cluster was judged a likely technical artifact. The number of N-insertions in an Asian-associated ancestry cluster was reportedly below the 666-donor mean in a later analysis.

Regarding this clone: The antigen is not known.

The CDR3 sequence is 13 residues long. The germline V gene has CDR1 MGHRA and CDR2 YSYEKL. Trimming left V 3 bases short and J 2 bases short, with 8 bases between. The PCR employed 60 Vbeta primers together with 13 Jbeta primers. The assay was immunoSEQ multiplex PCR, and TCRdb's table has in-frame clones only and misses some. The table shows tens of thousands of clones, with nearly 80% occurring only once. The gene calls are TRBV4-1 and TRBJ2-7, with D maybe TRBD1 (6 bases). The TCR comes from a middle-aged woman in good health and CMV-seropositive. Input material: PBMCs. CDR3 sequence: CASSQQGTYEQYF. The DNA for the CDR3 is TGCGCCAGCAGCCAGCAGGGGACCTACGAGCAGTACTTC.